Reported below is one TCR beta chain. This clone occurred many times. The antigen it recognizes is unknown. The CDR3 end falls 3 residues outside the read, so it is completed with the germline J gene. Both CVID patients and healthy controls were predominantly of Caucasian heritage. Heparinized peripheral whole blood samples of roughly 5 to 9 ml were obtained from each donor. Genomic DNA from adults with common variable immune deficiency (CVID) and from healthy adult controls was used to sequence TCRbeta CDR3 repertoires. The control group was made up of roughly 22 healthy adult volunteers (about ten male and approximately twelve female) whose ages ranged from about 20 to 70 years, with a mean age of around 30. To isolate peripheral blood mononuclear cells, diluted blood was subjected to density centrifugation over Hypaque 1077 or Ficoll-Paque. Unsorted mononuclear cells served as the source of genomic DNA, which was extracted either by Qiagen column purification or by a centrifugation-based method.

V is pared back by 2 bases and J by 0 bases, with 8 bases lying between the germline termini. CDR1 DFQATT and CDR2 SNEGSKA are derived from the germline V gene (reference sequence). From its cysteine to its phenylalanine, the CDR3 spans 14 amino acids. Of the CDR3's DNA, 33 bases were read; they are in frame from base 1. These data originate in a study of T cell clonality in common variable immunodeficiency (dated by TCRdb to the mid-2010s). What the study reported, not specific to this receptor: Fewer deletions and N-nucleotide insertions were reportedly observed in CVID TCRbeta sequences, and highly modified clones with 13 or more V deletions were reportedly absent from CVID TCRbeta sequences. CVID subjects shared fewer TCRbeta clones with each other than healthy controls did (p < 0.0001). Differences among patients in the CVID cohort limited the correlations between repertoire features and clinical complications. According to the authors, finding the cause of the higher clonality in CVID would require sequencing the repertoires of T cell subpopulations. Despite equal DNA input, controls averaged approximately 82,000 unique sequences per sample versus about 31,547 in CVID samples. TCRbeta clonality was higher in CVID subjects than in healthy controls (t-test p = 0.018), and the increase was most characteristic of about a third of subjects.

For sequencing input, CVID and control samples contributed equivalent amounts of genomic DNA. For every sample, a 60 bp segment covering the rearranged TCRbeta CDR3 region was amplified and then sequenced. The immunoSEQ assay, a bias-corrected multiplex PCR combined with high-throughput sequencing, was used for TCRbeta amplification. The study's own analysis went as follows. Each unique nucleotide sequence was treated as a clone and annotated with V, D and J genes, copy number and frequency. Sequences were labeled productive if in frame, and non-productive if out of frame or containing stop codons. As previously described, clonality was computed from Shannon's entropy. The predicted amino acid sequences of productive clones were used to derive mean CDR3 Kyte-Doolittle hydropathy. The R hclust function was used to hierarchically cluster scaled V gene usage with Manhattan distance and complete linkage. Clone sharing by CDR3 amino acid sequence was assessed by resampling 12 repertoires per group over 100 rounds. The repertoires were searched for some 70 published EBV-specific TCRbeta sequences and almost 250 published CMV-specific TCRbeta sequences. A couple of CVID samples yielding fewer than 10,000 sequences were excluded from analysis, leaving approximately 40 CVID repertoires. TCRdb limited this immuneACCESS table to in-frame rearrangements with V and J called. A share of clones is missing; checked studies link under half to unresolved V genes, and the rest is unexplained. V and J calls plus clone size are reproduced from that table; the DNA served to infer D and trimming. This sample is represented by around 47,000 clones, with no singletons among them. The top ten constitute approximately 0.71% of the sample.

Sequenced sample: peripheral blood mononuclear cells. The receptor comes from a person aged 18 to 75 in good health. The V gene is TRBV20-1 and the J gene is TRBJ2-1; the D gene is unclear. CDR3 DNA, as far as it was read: TGCAGTGCTAGAAGCGCTAGCTCCTACAATGAG. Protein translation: CSARSASSYNE. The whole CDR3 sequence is CSARSASSYNEQFF.